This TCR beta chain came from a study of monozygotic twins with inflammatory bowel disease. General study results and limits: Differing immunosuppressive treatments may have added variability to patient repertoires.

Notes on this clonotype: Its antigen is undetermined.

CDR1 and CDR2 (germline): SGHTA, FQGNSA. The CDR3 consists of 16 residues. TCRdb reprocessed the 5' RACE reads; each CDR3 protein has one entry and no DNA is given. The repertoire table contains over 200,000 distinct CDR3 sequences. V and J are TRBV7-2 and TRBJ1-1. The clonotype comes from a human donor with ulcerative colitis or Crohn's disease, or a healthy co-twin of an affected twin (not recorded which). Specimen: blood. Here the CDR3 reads CASSLRGGGMNTEAFF.